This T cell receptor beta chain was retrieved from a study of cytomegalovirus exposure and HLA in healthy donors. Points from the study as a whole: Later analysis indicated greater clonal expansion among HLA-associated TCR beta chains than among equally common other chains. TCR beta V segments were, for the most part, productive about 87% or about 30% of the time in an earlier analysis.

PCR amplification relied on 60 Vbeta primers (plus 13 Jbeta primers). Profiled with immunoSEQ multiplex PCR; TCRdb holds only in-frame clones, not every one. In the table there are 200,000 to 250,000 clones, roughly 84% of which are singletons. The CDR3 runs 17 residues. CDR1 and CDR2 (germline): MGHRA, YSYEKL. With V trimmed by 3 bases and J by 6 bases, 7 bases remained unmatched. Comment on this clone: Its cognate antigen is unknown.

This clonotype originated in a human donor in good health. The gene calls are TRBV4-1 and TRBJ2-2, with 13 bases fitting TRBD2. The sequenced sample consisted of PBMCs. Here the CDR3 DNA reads TGCGCCAGCAGCCACAGTAGACTAGCGGGAGGCCCCGGGGAGCTGTTTTTT. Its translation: CASSHSRLAGGPGELFF.